This TCR beta chain stems from a study of cytomegalovirus exposure and HLA in healthy donors. Study as a whole: Later, an analysis reported that the 120 or so validation repertoires had used the same platform as the approximately 670 first-cohort repertoires.

The study's findings and limits: CMV antigen specificity was confirmed in vitro for a few CMV-associated chains.

For this clone: The antigen is unknown.

TCRdb keeps only in-frame clones here, not all; method: immunoSEQ multiplex PCR. The sample contains hundreds of thousands of clones, less than 90% of which appear only once. V dropped 5 bases and J dropped 7; count of bases not matched to a gene: 11. The germline V gene has CDR1 SGHTA and CDR2 FQGNSA. The CDR3 runs to 17 residues. This sequence was found in a man between 18 and 35 years old in good health and CMV-seropositive. This rearrangement joins TRBV7-2 to TRBJ2-7; 16 nucleotides agree with TRBD2. Sequenced: PBMCs. The CDR3 region is CASSRSGTSGRAVEQYF. CDR3 nucleotide sequence: TGTGCCAGCAGCCGTTCCGGGACTAGCGGGAGGGCCGTTGAGCAGTACTTC. The variable domain in full, completed from reference TRBV7-2 and TRBJ2-7, reads GAGVSQSPSNKVTEKGKDVELRCDPISGHTALYWYRQSLGQGLEFLIYFQGNSAPDKSGLPSDRFSAERTGGSVSTLTIQRTQQEDSAVYLCASSRSGTSGRAVEQYFGPGTRLTVT.